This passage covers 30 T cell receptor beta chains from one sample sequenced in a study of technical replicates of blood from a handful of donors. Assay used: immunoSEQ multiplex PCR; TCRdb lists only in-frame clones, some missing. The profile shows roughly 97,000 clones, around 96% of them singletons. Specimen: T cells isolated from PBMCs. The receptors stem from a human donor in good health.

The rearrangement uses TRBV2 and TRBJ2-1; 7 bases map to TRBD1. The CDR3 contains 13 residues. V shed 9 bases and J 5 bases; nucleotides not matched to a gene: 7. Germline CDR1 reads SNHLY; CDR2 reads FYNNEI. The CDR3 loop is CARDRHPNNEQFF. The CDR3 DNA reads TGTGCCAGGGACAGGCACCCAAACAATGAGCAGTTCTTC.

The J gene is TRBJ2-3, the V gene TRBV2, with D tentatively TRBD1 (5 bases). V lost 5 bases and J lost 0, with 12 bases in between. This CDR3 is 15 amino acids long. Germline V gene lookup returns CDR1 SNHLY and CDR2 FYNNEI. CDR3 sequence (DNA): TGTGCCAGCAGTCGGCAGGGCCCAAGCACAGATACGCAGTATTTT. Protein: CASSRQGPSTDTQYF. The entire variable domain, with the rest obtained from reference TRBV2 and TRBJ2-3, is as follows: EPEVTQTPSHQVTQMGQEVILRCVPISNHLYFYWYRQILGQKVEFLVSFYNNEISEKSEIFDDQFSVERPDGSNFTLKIRSTKLEDSAMYFCASSRQGPSTDTQYFGPGTRLTVL.

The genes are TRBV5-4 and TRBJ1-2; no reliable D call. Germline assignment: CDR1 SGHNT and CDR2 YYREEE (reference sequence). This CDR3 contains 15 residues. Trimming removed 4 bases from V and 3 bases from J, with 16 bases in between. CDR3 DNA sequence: TGTGCCAGCAGCCCTGGGTGGAACGGGGACTATGGCTACACCTTC. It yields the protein CASSPGWNGDYGYTF. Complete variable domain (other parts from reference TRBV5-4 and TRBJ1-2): ETGVTQSPTHLIKTRGQQVTLRCSSQSGHNTVSWYQQALGQGPQFIFQYYREEENGRGNFPPRFSGLQFPNYSSELNVNALELDDSALYLCASSPGWNGDYGYTFGSGTRLTVV.

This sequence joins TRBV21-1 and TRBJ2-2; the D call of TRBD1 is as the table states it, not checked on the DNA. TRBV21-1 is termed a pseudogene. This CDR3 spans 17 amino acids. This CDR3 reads CASSSPWGQENTGELFF. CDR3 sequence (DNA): TGTGCCAGCAGCTCCCCGTGGGGACAGGAAAACACCGGGGAGCTGTTTTTT.

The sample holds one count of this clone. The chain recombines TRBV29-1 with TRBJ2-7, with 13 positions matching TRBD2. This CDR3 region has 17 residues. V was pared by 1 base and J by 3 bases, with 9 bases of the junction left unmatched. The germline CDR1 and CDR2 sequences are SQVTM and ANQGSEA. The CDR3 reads CSVEVLTSGRGIYEQYF. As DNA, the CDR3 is TGCAGCGTTGAAGTTTTAACTAGCGGGAGGGGGATCTACGAGCAGTACTTC.

CDR3 protein: CASSPARGWVETQYF. The CDR3 DNA reads as TGTGCCAGCAGTCCGGCAAGGGGGTGGGTAGAGACCCAGTACTTC. This chain connects TRBV27 to TRBJ2-5, with a weak D call TRBD1 (6 bases). Germline lookup yields CDR1 MNHEY and CDR2 SMNVEV (reference sequence). V was trimmed by 5 bases and J by 4 bases, leaving 17 bases between them. CDR3 length: 15 amino acids.

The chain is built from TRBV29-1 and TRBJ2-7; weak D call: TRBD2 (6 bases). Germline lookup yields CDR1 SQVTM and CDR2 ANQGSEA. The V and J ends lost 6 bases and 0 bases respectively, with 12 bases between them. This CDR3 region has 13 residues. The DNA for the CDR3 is TGCAGCGTCGGGACTGCCAGCTCCTACGAGCAGTACTTC. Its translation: CSVGTASSYEQYF.

The CDR3 nucleotides read TGTGCCAGCACCGCTACAGGGGGGCTGGGTTCCGAGCAGTACTTC. Residues: CASTATGGLGSEQYF. The chain recombines TRBV6-5 with TRBJ2-7, with 8 bases matching TRBD1. The CDR3 extends over 15 amino acids. CDR1 is MNHEY, CDR2 SVGAGI, per germline. J lost 6 bases, V lost 7 bases, and 14 bases had no gene match.

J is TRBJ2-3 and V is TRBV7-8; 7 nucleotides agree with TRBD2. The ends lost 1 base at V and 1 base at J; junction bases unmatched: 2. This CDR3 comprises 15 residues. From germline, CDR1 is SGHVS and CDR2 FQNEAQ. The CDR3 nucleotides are TGTGCCAGCAGCTTAGTGGGACTACGCACAGATACGCAGTATTTT. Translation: CASSLVGLRTDTQYF.

CDR3 sequence: CASSLGGTLKEQYF. CDR3 nucleotide sequence: TGTGCCAGCAGCCTGGGGGGGACCCTCAAAGAGCAGTACTTC. The chain recombines TRBV7-2 with TRBJ2-7, with 7 bases lining up with TRBD2. The trim removed 5 bases at V and 7 bases at J, leaving 11 bases unmatched. The CDR3 has 14 amino acids. Germline CDR1 reads SGHTA; CDR2 reads FQGNSA.

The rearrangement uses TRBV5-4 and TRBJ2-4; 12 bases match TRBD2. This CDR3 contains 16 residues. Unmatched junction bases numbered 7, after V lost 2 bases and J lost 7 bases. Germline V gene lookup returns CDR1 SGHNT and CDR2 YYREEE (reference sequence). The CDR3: CASSLSPGTSGNIQYF. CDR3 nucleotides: TGTGCCAGCAGCTTATCCCCCGGGACTAGCGGGAACATTCAGTACTTC.

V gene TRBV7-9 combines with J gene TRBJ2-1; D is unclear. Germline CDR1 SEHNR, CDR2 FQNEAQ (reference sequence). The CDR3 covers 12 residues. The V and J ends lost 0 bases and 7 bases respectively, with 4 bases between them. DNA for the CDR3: TGTGCCAGCAGCTTAGCGGCTAATGAGCAGTTCTTC. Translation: CASSLAANEQFF.

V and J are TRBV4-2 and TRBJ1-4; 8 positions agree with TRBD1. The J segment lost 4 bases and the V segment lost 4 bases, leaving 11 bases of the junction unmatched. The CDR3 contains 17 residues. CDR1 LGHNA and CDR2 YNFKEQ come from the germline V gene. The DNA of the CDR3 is TGTGCCAGCAGCCCTAAGACAGGGGCAACCCTTAATGAAAAACTGTTTTTT. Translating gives CASSPKTGATLNEKLFF.

CDR3 in amino acids: CASSSRVQETQYF. CDR3 DNA sequence: TGTGCCAGCAGCTCAAGAGTACAAGAGACCCAGTACTTC. The chain recombines TRBV5-4 with TRBJ2-5; no clear D gene. The V and J ends lost 3 bases and 2 bases respectively, with 8 bases between them. Germline assignment: CDR1 SGHNT and CDR2 YYREEE (reference sequence). The CDR3 totals 13 residues.

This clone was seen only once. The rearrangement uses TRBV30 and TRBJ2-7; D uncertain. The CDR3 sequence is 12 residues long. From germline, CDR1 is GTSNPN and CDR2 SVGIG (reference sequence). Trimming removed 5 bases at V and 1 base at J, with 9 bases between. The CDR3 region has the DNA TGTGCCTGGGGTAGCTTTTCCTACGAGCAGTACTTC. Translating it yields CAWGSFSYEQYF.

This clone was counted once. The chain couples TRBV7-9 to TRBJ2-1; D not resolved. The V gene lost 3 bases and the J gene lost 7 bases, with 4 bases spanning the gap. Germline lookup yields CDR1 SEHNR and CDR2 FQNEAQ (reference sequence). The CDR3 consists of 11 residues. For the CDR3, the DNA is TGTGCCAGCAGCTTCAGTAATGAGCAGTTCTTC. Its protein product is CASSFSNEQFF.

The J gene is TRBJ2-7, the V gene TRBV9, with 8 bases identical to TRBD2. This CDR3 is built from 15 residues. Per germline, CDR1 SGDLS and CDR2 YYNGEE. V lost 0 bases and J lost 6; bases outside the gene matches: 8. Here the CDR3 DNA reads TGTGCCAGCAGCGTAGGGAGCGGGAGTGTCGGCGAGCAGTACTTC. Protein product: CASSVGSGSVGEQYF.

The CDR3 reads CASSFSLRVVFAAKTNEKLFF. In DNA, the CDR3 is TGTGCCAGCAGTTTCTCCCTCCGGGTCGTTTTTGCAGCGAAAACAAATGAAAAACTGTTTTTT. This rearrangement joins TRBV27 to TRBJ1-4; D gene unclear. Trimming left V 3 bases short and J 5 bases short, with 31 bases between. The CDR3 loop spans 21 amino acids. Germline V gives CDR1 MNHEY, CDR2 SMNVEV (reference sequence).

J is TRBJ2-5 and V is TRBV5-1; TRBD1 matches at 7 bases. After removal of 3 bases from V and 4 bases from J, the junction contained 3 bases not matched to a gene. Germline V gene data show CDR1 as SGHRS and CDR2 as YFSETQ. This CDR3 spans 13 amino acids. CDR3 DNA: TGCGCCAGCAGCTCGGGACAGCTAGAGACCCAGTACTTC. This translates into CASSSGQLETQYF.

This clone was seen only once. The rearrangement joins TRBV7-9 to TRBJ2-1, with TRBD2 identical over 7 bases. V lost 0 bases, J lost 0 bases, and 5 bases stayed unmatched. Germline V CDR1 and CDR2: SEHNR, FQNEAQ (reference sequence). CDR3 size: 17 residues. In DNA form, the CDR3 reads TGTGCCAGCAGCTTAGCGGGAGGGCCCCGCTCCTACAATGAGCAGTTCTTC. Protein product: CASSLAGGPRSYNEQFF.

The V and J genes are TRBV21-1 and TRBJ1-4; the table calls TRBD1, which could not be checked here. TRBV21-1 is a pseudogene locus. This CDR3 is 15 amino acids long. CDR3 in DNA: TGTGCCAGCAGCAGCTACAGGGGGCGAGATGAAAAACTGTTTTTT. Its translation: CASSSYRGRDEKLFF.

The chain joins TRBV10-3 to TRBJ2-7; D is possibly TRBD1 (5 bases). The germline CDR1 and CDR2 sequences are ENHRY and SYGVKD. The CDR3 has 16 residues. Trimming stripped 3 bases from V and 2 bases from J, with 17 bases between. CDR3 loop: CAISDLTGRSPYEQYF. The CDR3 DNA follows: TGTGCCATCAGTGATCTAACAGGCAGGAGTCCCTACGAGCAGTACTTC.

The CDR3: CASSPVGSEKLFF. CDR3 sequence (DNA): TGTGCCAGCTCACCCGTGGGGAGTGAAAAACTGTTTTTT. The chain employs TRBV18 and TRBJ1-4; no clear D. In germline, CDR1 is KGHSH, CDR2 LQKENI. V dropped 3 bases and J dropped 7 bases, with 9 bases sitting between them. This CDR3 contains 13 residues.

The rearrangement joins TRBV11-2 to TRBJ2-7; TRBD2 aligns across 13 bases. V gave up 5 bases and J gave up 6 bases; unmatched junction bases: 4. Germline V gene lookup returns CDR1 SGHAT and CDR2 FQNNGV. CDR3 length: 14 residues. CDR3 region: CASSPRLAGGEQYF. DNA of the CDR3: TGTGCCAGCAGCCCGAGACTAGCGGGAGGCGAGCAGTACTTC. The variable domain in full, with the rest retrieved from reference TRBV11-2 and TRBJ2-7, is EAGVAQSPRYKIIEKRQSVAFWCNPISGHATLYWYQQILGQGPKLLIQFQNNGVVDDSQLPKDRFSAERLKGVDSTLKIQPAKLEDSAVYLCASSPRLAGGEQYFGPGTRLTVT.

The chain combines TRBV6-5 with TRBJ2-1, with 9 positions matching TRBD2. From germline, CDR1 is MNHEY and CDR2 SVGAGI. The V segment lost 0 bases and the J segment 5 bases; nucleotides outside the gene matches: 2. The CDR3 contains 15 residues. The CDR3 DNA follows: TGTGCCAGCAGTTACTCGCTAGCGGGAAACAATGAGCAGTTCTTC. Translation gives CASSYSLAGNNEQFF.

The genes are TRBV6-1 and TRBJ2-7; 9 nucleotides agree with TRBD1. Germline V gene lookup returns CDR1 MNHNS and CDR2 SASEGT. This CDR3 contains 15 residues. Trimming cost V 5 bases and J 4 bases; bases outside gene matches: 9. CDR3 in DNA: TGTGCCAGCAGTATCTCCGGGACAGGGAATTACGAGCAGTACTTC. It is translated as CASSISGTGNYEQYF.

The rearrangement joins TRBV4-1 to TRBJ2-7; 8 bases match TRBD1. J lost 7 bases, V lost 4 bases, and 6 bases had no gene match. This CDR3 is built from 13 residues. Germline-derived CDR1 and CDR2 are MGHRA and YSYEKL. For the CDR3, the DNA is TGCGCCAGCAGCCCACGACAGGGGACGGAGCAGTACTTC. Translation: CASSPRQGTEQYF.

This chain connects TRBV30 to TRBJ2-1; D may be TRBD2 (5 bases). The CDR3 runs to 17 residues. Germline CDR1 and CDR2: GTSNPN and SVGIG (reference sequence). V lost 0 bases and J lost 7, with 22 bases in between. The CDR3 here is CAWSVLSGLAKGNEQFF. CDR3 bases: TGTGCCTGGAGTGTACTTAGTGGGCTAGCAAAAGGGAATGAGCAGTTCTTC.

The CDR3 here is CASSLARGNYNEQFF. The CDR3, as DNA: TGTGCCAGCAGCTTAGCCCGCGGAAACTACAATGAGCAGTTCTTC. The chain links TRBV7-2 to TRBJ2-1; D unclear. Looked up from germline, CDR1 is SGHTA and CDR2 is FQGNSA. This CDR3 is built from 15 residues. V lost 0 bases to trimming and J lost 3 bases, with 9 bases between them. The full variable domain, with the rest looked up from reference TRBV7-2 and TRBJ2-1, is GAGVSQSPSNKVTEKGKDVELRCDPISGHTALYWYRQSLGQGLEFLIYFQGNSAPDKSGLPSDRFSAERTGGSVSTLTIQRTQQEDSAVYLCASSLARGNYNEQFFGPGTRLTVL.

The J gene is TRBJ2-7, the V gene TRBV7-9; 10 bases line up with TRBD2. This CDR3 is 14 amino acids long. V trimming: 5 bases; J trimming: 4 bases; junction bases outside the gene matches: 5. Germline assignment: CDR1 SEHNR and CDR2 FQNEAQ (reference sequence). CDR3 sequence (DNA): TGTGCCAGCAGCCACGGACTAGCGGAGTACGAGCAGTACTTC. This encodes CASSHGLAEYEQYF.